This TCR beta chain originates from a study of T-cell reconstitution after alpha-beta-depleted transplantation in children listed by TCRdb under 2016. About the investigation overall: The study quantitatively tracked T-cell immune reconstitution after TCRalphabeta/CD19-depleted allogeneic hematopoietic cell transplantation in children using TCR repertoire profiling.

The library was made by PCR. Sequencing was carried out with an Illumina HiSeq 2500. TCR libraries were prepared with molecular barcoding, using unique molecular identifiers to normalize TCRbeta repertoire quantification. The public reads were reprocessed in TCRdb via fastp at Q25 and MiXCR, keeping in-frame beta chains. When rows share a CDR3 protein, they turn into one entry using the most common DNA and genes. The table for this sample lists 600,000 to 700,000 distinct CDR3 sequences; 16% of them were counted only once. The ten top clones hold 1.1% of the sample. This clonotype has more than one count but fewer than ten. What this receptor recognizes is not known. Within one base of it there is no much larger clone, and no base qualities were kept. V is shortened by 0 bases, J by 1 base, and the region joining them spans 6 bases. Measured from the cysteine to the phenylalanine, the CDR3 is 14 residues long. This entry keeps only the CDR3 DNA: 42 bases, framed from base 1. CDR1 and CDR2 are read off the germline V gene as SGHRS and YFSETQ.

The rearrangement joined TRBV5-1 to TRBJ2-3; no confident D gene assignment can be made. The source material was PBMCs from the stem cell graft donor, sampled from the stem cell graft. The receptor was derived from a human donor who donated a stem cell graft to a child with acute myeloid leukemia. CDR3 protein: CASSLGARTDTQYF. Read as DNA, the sequence is TGCGCCAGCAGCTTGGGTGCCCGCACAGATACGCAGTATTTT. Full variable domain (CDR3 extended with the reference TRBV5-1 and TRBJ2-3 proteins): KAGVTQTPRYLIKTRGQQVTLSCSPISGHRSVSWYQQTPGQGLQFLFEYFSETQRNKGNFPGRFSGRQFSNSRSEMNVSTLELGDSALYLCASSLGARTDTQYFGPGTRLTVL.